The T cell receptor (beta chain) under discussion was sequenced for a study of T cells after yellow fever vaccination. In TCRdb, the 5' RACE reads were re-called with MiXCR into one record per CDR3 protein. The table records about 340,000 distinct CDR3 sequences, 8.7% of them present only once. Trimming stripped 0 bases from V and 3 bases from J, with 7 bases between. The CDR3 totals 14 residues. CDR1 and CDR2 (germline): SEHNR, FQNEAQ (reference sequence). This clonotype was picked up many times. The TCR sequence derives from a man aged 18 to 29 who received the YFV17D yellow fever vaccine. This sample comprised PBMCs, obtained on the day of the first yellow fever vaccination. The chain recombines TRBV7-9 with TRBJ2-3; unclear D gene. CDR3 in amino acids: CASSLARETDTQYF. The CDR3 DNA reads TGTGCCAGCAGCTTAGCGCGCGAGACAGATACGCAGTATTTT.